Listed here are 2 T cell receptor beta chains from one sample, sequenced in a study of beta chain features in type 1 diabetes (dated by TCRdb to the late 2010s). Library generation was performed with the immunoSEQ multiplex PCR assay. The entire amount of isolated RNA was reverse transcribed using the High Capacity cDNA Reverse Transcription Kit, so the sequenced TCRB transcripts were expressed ones. Drawn from immuneACCESS, this table holds only the in-frame rearrangements with V and J called that TCRdb kept. Clones are partly lost; checked studies trace under half to an unresolved V gene and leave the rest unexplained. The sample table lists approximately 44,000 clones, roughly half of them with a count of one. Less than 2.5% of the sample rests with the top ten. The source material was Tregs from blood. The sample's cell subset or site label is to be understood as: regulatory CD4+ T cells. The receptors derive from a young woman in good health.

The chain combines TRBV7-2 with TRBJ2-7, with D possibly TRBD1 on 6 matching bases. Trimming took 0 bases from V and 4 from J, leaving 13 bases between them. The CDR3 consists of 15 residues. CDR1 is SGHTA, CDR2 FQGNSA, per germline. The CDR3 loop is CASSLAPGQGYEQYF. The CDR3 bases are TGTGCCAGCAGCTTAGCTCCGGGACAAGGGTACGAGCAGTACTTC.

The chain couples TRBV19 to TRBJ2-1; TRBD2 matches 9 bases. Trimming cost V 6 bases and J 7 bases; bases outside gene matches: 10. Germline-derived CDR1 and CDR2 are LNHDA and SQIVND (reference sequence). The CDR3 totals 15 residues. The CDR3 here is CASSSSRLAGNEQFF. Written as DNA, the CDR3 is TGTGCCAGTAGCTCCTCGAGGCTAGCGGGAAATGAGCAGTTCTTC.